Below, 19 T cell receptor beta chains from the same sample are listed, as sequenced in a study of beta chain features in type 1 diabetes (dated by TCRdb to the late 2010s). Libraries were constructed by the immunoSEQ multiplex PCR assay. The entire amount of isolated RNA was reverse transcribed using the High Capacity cDNA Reverse Transcription Kit, so the sequenced TCRB transcripts were expressed ones. Not all clones reach the TCRdb copy of this immuneACCESS table, which keeps in-frame sequences only. Checked studies attribute under half of the gap to unresolved V genes and leave the rest unexplained. The sample contains some 400,000 clones, about 16% of them found a single time. 0.019% of the sample comes from the top ten. The sample was naive CD4+ T cells from blood. The cell subset or site label on this specimen signifies: true naive CD4+ T cells. The receptors were sampled from a woman aged 18-29 years in good health.

This clone has just a few counts. The gene calls are TRBV12-5 and TRBJ1-2, with TRBD1 matching over 8 bases. Trimming at V came to 5 bases and at J to 4 bases, leaving 6 bases not matched to a gene. Germline values: CDR1 LGHNT, CDR2 FRNRAP. This CDR3 comprises 14 residues. CDR3 in DNA: TGTGCTAGTGGTAAAGAGGACAGGGTCTATGGCTACACCTTC. Translating gives CASGKEDRVYGYTF.

V gene TRBV6-5 combines with J gene TRBJ1-5; 7 bases fit TRBD1. V trimming: 6 bases; J trimming: 0 bases; junction bases outside the gene matches: 5. This CDR3 is 15 amino acids long. Germline CDR1 is MNHEY and CDR2 is SVGAGI. CDR3 bases: TGTGCCAGCAGCTTGGACAGGTTTAGCAATCAGCCCCAGCATTTT. Encoded protein: CASSLDRFSNQPQHF.

This chain links TRBV5-1 with TRBJ2-1; 14 bases are shared with TRBD2. The trim removed 3 bases at V and 5 bases at J, leaving 4 bases unmatched. Germline V gene lookup returns CDR1 SGHRS and CDR2 YFSETQ. The CDR3 contains 16 residues. DNA of the CDR3: TGCGCCAGCAGCTGGGGACTAGCGGGAGCAGACAATGAGCAGTTCTTC. It encodes CASSWGLAGADNEQFF.

This sequence joins TRBV28 and TRBJ2-1, with a tentative D call TRBD2 (5 bases). Germline loops: CDR1 MDHEN, CDR2 SYDVKM. The CDR3 runs 17 residues. V was shortened by 4 bases and J by 6 bases, with 22 bases between the two germline ends. The CDR3 coding sequence is TGTGCCAGCAGTTCCCCCCGGGCCGGGATCTCCCCCAATGAGCAGTTCTTC. This codes for CASSSPRAGISPNEQFF.

A few counts support this clone. This chain connects TRBV7-9 to TRBJ2-1; a possible D gene is TRBD2 (6 bases). The germline gives CDR1 SEHNR, CDR2 FQNEAQ (reference sequence). The V end lost 4 bases, the J end lost 4 bases, and 20 bases lay between the germline ends. This CDR3 region has 17 residues. The DNA of the CDR3 is TGTGCCAGCAGCTCCTCATTTTCAAGCGGGCTGTACAATGAGCAGTTCTTC. The encoded protein is CASSSSFSSGLYNEQFF.

The V and J genes are TRBV19 and TRBJ2-1; the match to TRBD2 covers 10 bases. The CDR3 length is 14 residues. J was trimmed by 5 bases and V by 10 bases; bases with no gene match: 8. Germline V CDR1 and CDR2: LNHDA, SQIVND (reference sequence). The CDR3 here is CATPRTSGNNEQFF. The DNA of the CDR3 is TGTGCCACTCCCCGGACTAGCGGTAACAATGAGCAGTTCTTC.

The rearrangement uses TRBV30 and TRBJ1-1; D call uncertain. The CDR3 totals 13 residues. Germline values: CDR1 GTSNPN, CDR2 SVGIG (reference sequence). Trimming removed 0 bases at V and 8 bases at J, with 13 bases between. CDR3 region: CAWSVRLGGEAFF. CDR3 DNA: TGTGCCTGGAGTGTACGGTTAGGCGGGGAAGCTTTCTTT.

The chain recombines TRBV7-9 with TRBJ2-3; 9 nucleotides line up with TRBD1. The CDR3 covers 17 residues. The J segment lost 5 bases and the V segment lost 1 base, leaving 10 bases of the junction unmatched. Per germline, CDR1 SEHNR and CDR2 FQNEAQ (reference sequence). The CDR3 protein is CASSLGTGAGTKDTQYF. CDR3 coding DNA: TGTGCCAGCAGCTTAGGGACAGGGGCAGGGACCAAAGATACGCAGTATTTT.

This chain connects TRBV5-1 to TRBJ2-5; TRBD2 matches at 7 bases. With V trimmed by 7 bases and J by 1 base, 10 bases remained unmatched. The CDR3 extends over 15 amino acids. In germline, CDR1 is SGHRS, CDR2 YFSETQ. The CDR3 sequence: CASSTAGAFQETQYF. CDR3 DNA: TGCGCCAGCTCGACCGCGGGAGCGTTCCAAGAGACCCAGTACTTC.

This chain joins TRBV25-1 and TRBJ2-7, with 15 bases that match TRBD2. The CDR3 runs 16 residues. V trimming: 4 bases; J trimming: 6 bases; junction bases outside the gene matches: 7. Germline loops: CDR1 MGHDK, CDR2 SYGVNS. The CDR3 sequence is CASSAGLAGGPREQYF. CDR3 nucleotides: TGTGCCAGCAGTGCCGGACTAGCGGGAGGGCCTCGCGAGCAGTACTTC.

The rearrangement uses TRBV15 and TRBJ2-4, with 9 bases that match TRBD2. Germline lookup yields CDR1 LNHNV and CDR2 YYDKDF (reference sequence). Trimming removed 3 bases from V and 5 bases from J; junction bases left unmatched: 5. The CDR3 sequence is 15 residues long. The CDR3 region is CATSRETSGENIQYF. The DNA of the CDR3 is TGTGCCACCAGCAGGGAGACTAGCGGAGAAAACATTCAGTACTTC.

Of note for this clone: The same CDR3 also results from other DNA sequences found in this sample. The chain uses TRBV30 and TRBJ1-5, with TRBD1 identical over 7 bases. Germline V gives CDR1 GTSNPN, CDR2 SVGIG (reference sequence). With V trimmed by 1 base and J by 1 base, 1 base remained unmatched. This CDR3 is 14 amino acids long. CDR3 nucleotide sequence: TGTGCCTGGAGTGGAGGGGGCAGCAATCAGCCCCAGCATTTT. Protein sequence: CAWSGGGSNQPQHF.

The genes are TRBV9 and TRBJ1-1; D is unresolved. CDR1 is SGDLS and CDR2 is YYNGEE in the germline V gene. The V end was cut by 0 bases, the J end by 5 bases, with 11 bases between. The CDR3 is 14 amino acids. CDR3 sequence: CASSVEAGLTEAFF. Here the CDR3 DNA reads TGTGCCAGCAGCGTAGAGGCAGGACTAACTGAAGCTTTCTTT.

This sequence joins TRBV25-1 and TRBJ1-5; D gene uncertain. CDR3 length: 12 residues. V gave up 4 bases and J gave up 4 bases, with 5 bases separating them. Germline lookup yields CDR1 MGHDK and CDR2 SYGVNS. CDR3 protein: CASSGANQPQHF. In DNA, the CDR3 is TGTGCCAGCAGTGGGGCAAATCAGCCCCAGCATTTT. The full variable domain, rest sourced from reference TRBV25-1 and TRBJ1-5, is EADIYQTPRYLVIGTGKKITLECSQTMGHDKMYWYQQDPGMELHLIHYSYGVNSTEKGDLSSESTVSRIRTEHFPLTLESARPSHTSQYLCASSGANQPQHFGDGTRLSIL.

V and J are TRBV7-2 and TRBJ2-6, with D unresolved. Looked up from germline, CDR1 is SGHTA and CDR2 is FQGNSA. The CDR3 spans 13 residues. The V and J ends lost 5 bases and 11 bases respectively, with 13 bases between them. CDR3 in amino acids: CASSLTLLDVLTF. CDR3 bases: TGTGCCAGCAGCCTGACTCTCCTAGACGTCCTGACTTTC.

The V call is TRBV29-1, the J call TRBJ2-1, with 15 nucleotides matching TRBD2. This CDR3 spans 17 amino acids. V lost 3 bases and J lost 3; bases outside the gene matches: 6. Germline V gives CDR1 SQVTM, CDR2 ANQGSEA. CDR3: CSVDGLAGGPSYNEQFF. In nucleotides, the CDR3 is TGCAGCGTTGACGGACTAGCGGGAGGGCCGAGCTACAATGAGCAGTTCTTC.

V and J are TRBV7-6 and TRBJ2-5; no clear D gene. Germline values: CDR1 SGHVS, CDR2 FNYEAQ. The CDR3 has 13 amino acids. V lost 1 base and J lost 4, with 7 bases in between. CDR3: CASSLVALETQYF. DNA of the CDR3: TGTGCCAGCAGCTTAGTGGCCTTAGAGACCCAGTACTTC.

This clone was picked up a small number of times. This chain joins TRBV27 and TRBJ1-1; 8 bases fit TRBD1. Germline CDR1 is MNHEY and CDR2 is SMNVEV (reference sequence). J gave up 3 bases and V 8 bases, and 5 bases lay outside the gene matches. CDR3 length: 13 residues. For the CDR3, the DNA is TGTGCCAGCCACAGGGGGGCGGACACTGAAGCTTTCTTT. Translating it yields CASHRGADTEAFF.

The chain recombines TRBV19 with TRBJ1-1; D remains ambiguous. The CDR3 spans 13 residues. Germline-derived CDR1 and CDR2 are LNHDA and SQIVND (reference sequence). With 11 bases removed from V and 0 bases from J, the gap between germline ends came to 13 bases. The CDR3 loop is CAARVEMNTEAFF. In DNA form, the CDR3 reads TGTGCCGCCCGTGTAGAAATGAACACTGAAGCTTTCTTT. The entire variable domain, with the rest obtained from reference TRBV19 and TRBJ1-1, is as follows: DGGITQSPKYLFRKEGQNVTLSCEQNLNHDAMYWYRQDPGQGLRLIYYSQIVNDFQKGDIAEGYSVSREKKESFPLTVTSAQKNPTAFYLCAARVEMNTEAFFGQGTRLTVV.